This entry describes one TCR beta chain. Antigen unknown. Possible read error: a much larger clone is one base away. With iRepertoire HTBI primers and Arm-PCR of CDR3 regions, TCR beta libraries were built. TCRdb re-called the multiplex PCR reads with MiXCR, one entry per CDR3 protein. The data contain about 470,000 distinct CDR3 sequences, under 15% of them singletons. These data belong to a study of regulatory T cells in long-lasting Graves disease. Time point in this sample: newly diagnosed GD, antithyroid drugs for less than 3 months. PBMC-derived RNA was used for the TCR library. Regarding the study as a whole: Possibly, too few samples lowered accuracy.

These same records also appear under a second study, on T cells in Graves' hyperthyroidism and ophthalmopathy. From that report: Also found in blood were most expanded thyroid clonotypes above 0.001.

The sequence was collected from a woman aged 25-40 years with Graves disease. The sequencing used peripheral blood mononuclear cells (PBMCs), collected at new diagnosis, from a patient treated with antithyroid drugs.

CDR3 region: CASSEKGYEQYF. CDR3 nucleotides: TGTGCCAGCAGTGAAAAGGGCTACGAGCAGTACTTC. The V gene is TRBV2, the J gene TRBJ2-7; D gene unclear. V was cut by 2 bases and J by 3 bases, with 5 bases left in between. The CDR3 loop spans 12 amino acids. The germline V gene encodes CDR1 SNHLY and CDR2 FYNNEI.